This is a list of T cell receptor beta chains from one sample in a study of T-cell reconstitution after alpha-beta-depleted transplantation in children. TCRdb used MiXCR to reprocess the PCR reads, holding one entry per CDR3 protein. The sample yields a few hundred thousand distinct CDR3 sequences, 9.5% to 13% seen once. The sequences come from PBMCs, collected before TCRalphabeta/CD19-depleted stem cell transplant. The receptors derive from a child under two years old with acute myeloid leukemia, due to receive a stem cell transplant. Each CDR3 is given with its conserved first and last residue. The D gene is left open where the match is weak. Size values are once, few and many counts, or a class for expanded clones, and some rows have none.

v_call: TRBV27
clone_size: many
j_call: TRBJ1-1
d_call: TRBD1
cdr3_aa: CASSLKGGDSDTEAFF
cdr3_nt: TGTGCCAGCAGTTTAAAGGGAGGGGACAGCGACACTGAAGCTTTCTTT

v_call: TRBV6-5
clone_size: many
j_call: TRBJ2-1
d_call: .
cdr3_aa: CASSYSGQRTTGNEQFF
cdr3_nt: TGTGCCAGCAGTTACTCTGGGCAGCGGACTACAGGGAATGAGCAGTTCTTC

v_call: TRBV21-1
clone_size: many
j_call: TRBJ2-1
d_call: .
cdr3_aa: CASSKEGGLDNNEQFF
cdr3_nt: TGTGCCAGCAGCAAAGAAGGGGGACTAGATAACAATGAGCAGTTCTTC

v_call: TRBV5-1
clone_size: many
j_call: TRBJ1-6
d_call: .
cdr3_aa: CASSLEGYNSPLHF
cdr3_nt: TGCGCCAGCAGCTTGGAGGGGTATAATTCACCCCTCCACTTT

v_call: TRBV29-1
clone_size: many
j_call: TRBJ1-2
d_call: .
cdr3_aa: CSVANPIESYGYTF
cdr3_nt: TGCAGCGTGGCGAATCCCATAGAGAGCTATGGCTACACCTTC

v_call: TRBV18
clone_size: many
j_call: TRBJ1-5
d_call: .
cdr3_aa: CASSPRQDSNQPQHF
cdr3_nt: TGTGCCAGCTCACCCCGACAGGATAGCAATCAGCCCCAGCATTTT

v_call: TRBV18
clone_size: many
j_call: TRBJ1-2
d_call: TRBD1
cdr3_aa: CASSRVLSTQGEVDGYTF
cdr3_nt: TGTGCCAGCTCACGAGTCCTCTCGACCCAGGGGGAGGTGGATGGCTACACCTTC

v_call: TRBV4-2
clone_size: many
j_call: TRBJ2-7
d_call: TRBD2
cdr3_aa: CASSHGLAGVSSYEQYF
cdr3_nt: TGTGCCAGCAGCCACGGACTAGCGGGGGTTAGCTCCTACGAGCAGTACTTC

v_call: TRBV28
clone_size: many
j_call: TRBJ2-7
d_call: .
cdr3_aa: CASTGSHGEQYF
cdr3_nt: TGTGCCAGTACAGGGTCCCACGGCGAGCAGTACTTC

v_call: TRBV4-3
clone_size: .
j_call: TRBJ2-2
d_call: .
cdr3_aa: CASSQGTGLNTGELFF
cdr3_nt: TGCGCCAGCAGCCAAGGTACGGGACTGAACACCGGGGAGCTGTTTTTT

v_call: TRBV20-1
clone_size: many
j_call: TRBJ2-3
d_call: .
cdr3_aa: CSAAQQVAGDTQYF
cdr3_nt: TGCAGTGCTGCTCAACAGGTGGCGGGTGATACGCAGTATTTT

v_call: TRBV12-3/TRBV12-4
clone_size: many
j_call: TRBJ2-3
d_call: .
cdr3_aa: CASSFGVEDTQYF
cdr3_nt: TGTGCCAGCAGTTTTGGGGTGGAAGATACGCAGTATTTT

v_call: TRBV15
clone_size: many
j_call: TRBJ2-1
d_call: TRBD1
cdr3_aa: CATSREGTGGHNEQFF
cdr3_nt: TGTGCCACCAGCAGAGAAGGGACAGGGGGCCACAATGAGCAGTTCTTC

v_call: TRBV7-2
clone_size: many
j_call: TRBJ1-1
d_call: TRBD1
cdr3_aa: CASSPQLTGVTEAFF
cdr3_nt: TGTGCCAGCAGCCCCCAATTGACAGGGGTCACTGAAGCTTTCTTT

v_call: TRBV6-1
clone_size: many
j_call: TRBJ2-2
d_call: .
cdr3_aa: CASTLDNTGELFF
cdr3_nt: TGTGCCAGCACCCTGGACAACACCGGGGAGCTGTTTTTT

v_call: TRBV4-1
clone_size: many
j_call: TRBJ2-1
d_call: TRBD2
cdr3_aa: CASSQDGWEGHYNEQFF
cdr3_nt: TGCGCCAGCAGCCAAGATGGGTGGGAGGGTCACTACAATGAGCAGTTCTTC

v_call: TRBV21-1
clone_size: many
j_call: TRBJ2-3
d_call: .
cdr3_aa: CASSNQRRMTGGATDTQYF
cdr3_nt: TGTGCCAGCAGCAATCAGAGGCGGATGACAGGGGGCGCGACAGATACGCAGTATTTT

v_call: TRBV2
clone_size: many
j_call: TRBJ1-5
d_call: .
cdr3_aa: CASSEATRSNQPQHF
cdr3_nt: TGTGCCAGCAGTGAAGCAACCCGTAGCAATCAGCCCCAGCATTTT

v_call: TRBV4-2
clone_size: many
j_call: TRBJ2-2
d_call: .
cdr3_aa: CASSQEEGNTGELFF
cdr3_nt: TGTGCCAGCAGCCAAGAGGAGGGAAACACCGGGGAGCTGTTTTTT

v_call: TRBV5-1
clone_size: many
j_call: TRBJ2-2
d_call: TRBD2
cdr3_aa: CASSILLLAGDTGELFF
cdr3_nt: TGCGCCAGCAGCATCTTATTACTAGCGGGGGACACCGGGGAGCTGTTTTTT

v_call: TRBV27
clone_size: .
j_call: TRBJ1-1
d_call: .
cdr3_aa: CASSSAGPMNTEAFF
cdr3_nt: TGTGCCAGCAGTTCGGCAGGGCCGATGAACACTGAAGCTTTCTTT

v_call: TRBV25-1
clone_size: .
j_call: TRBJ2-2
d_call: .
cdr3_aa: CASSGGGLTGELFF
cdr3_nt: TGTGCCAGCAGTGGGGGGGGCCTTACCGGGGAGCTGTTTTTT